These 5 T cell receptor beta chains were all obtained from the same sample, sequenced in a study of shared clonotypes between healthy human individuals. TCRdb keeps only in-frame clones here, not all; method: immunoSEQ multiplex PCR. The data show more than 1,200,000 clones, roughly 98.5% seen once. Sequences were obtained from naive CD4+ T cells sorted from blood. Subset denoted: CD45RA+ positively selected. The receptors derive from a man aged 30 to 45 in good health.

The sample holds one count of this clone. The V gene is TRBV11-2, the J gene TRBJ2-5; 9 nucleotides agree with TRBD1. J lost 5 bases, V lost 5 bases, and 9 bases had no gene match. The CDR3 is made up of 15 amino acids. Germline values: CDR1 SGHAT, CDR2 FQNNGV. CDR3 DNA sequence: TGTGCCAGCAGCCCGACAGGGGGGATCGTCGAGACCCAGTACTTC. Translation: CASSPTGGIVETQYF.

The V gene is TRBV5-5, the J gene TRBJ2-1; perhaps TRBD2 as D (6 bases). V dropped 4 bases and J dropped 13 bases, with 21 bases sitting between them. The CDR3 has 14 residues. Per the germline V gene, CDR1 is SGHKS and CDR2 is YYEKEE (reference sequence). The CDR3 spells CASSVRETPRGQFF. CDR3 coding DNA: TGTGCCAGCAGCGTTAGAGAGACGCCGCGGGGACAGTTCTTC.

V usage is TRBV19 and J usage is TRBJ2-7; 9 bases map to TRBD2. Germline trimming cut 6 bases from V and 2 bases from J; bases unmatched to any gene: 8. Per germline, CDR1 LNHDA and CDR2 SQIVND (reference sequence). The CDR3 is 15 residues long. CDR3: CASRSSASGTYEQYF. DNA of the CDR3: TGTGCCAGTAGGAGTTCGGCTAGCGGGACCTACGAGCAGTACTTC.

The chain recombines TRBV5-1 with TRBJ2-7; tentative D call: TRBD1 (6 bases). Trimming stripped 3 bases from V and 5 bases from J, with 15 bases between. This CDR3 comprises 14 residues. Germline CDR1 and CDR2: SGHRS and YFSETQ. This chain's CDR3 is CASSSRDILHEQYF. The CDR3 DNA reads as TGCGCCAGCAGCTCCCGGGACATTCTCCACGAGCAGTACTTC.

J is TRBJ2-7 and V is TRBV27; 7 bases line up with TRBD2. This CDR3 comprises 14 residues. Germline V gene lookup returns CDR1 MNHEY and CDR2 SMNVEV (reference sequence). Trimming took 4 bases from V and 8 from J; bases not matched to a gene: 11. The CDR3 sequence is CASSSGTTLTKQYF. CDR3 nucleotide sequence: TGTGCCAGCAGTTCGGGGACTACCCTCACTAAGCAGTACTTC.